The sequence of this T cell receptor beta chain was determined in a study of shared clonotypes between healthy human individuals. All of the donors resided in Nashville, Tennessee, and each was a Caucasian adult. CDR1 and CDR2 from the germline V gene are MNHEY and SVGAGI. Trimming left V 0 bases short and J 5 bases short, with 16 bases between. There are 16 residues in the CDR3. In the study's own analysis: Quality scores were absent from the junction-only immunoSEQ sequences, so filtering differed. Assay: immunoSEQ multiplex PCR; the TCRdb copy retains only in-frame clones and omits some. That table furnishes V, J and clone size, whereas the DNA furnished D and trimming. This sample has fewer than 650,000 clones; roughly four fifths occur once, and the top ten carry around 12%.

The chain employs TRBV6-5 and TRBJ1-1; D perhaps matches TRBD1 (6 bases). The receptor was derived from a woman aged 40 to 50 in good health. Some clones in this sample may be carry-over from other donors' samples. The specimen was PBMCs. CDR3 amino acids: CASSYSRQGLRTEAFF. For the CDR3, the DNA is TGTGCCAGCAGTTACTCGAGGCAGGGGCTGAGGACTGAAGCTTTCTTT.